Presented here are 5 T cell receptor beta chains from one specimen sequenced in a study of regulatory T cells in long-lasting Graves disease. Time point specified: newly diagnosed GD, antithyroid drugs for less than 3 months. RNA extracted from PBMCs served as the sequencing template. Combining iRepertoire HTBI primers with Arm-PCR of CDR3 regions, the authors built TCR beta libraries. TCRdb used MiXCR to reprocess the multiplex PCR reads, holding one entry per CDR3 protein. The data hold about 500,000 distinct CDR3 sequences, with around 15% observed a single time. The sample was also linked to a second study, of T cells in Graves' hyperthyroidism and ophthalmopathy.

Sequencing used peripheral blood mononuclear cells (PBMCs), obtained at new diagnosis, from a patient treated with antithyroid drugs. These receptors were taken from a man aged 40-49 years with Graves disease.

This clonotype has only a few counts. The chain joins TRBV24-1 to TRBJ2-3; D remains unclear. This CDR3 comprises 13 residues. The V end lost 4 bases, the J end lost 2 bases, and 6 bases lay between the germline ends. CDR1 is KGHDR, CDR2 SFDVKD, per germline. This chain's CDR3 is CATSDPVTDTQYF. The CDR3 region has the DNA TGTGCCACCAGTGACCCGGTCACAGATACGCAGTATTTT.

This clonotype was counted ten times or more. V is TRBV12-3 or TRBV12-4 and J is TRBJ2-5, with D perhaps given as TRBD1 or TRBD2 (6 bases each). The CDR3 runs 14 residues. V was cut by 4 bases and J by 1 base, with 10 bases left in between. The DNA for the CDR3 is TGTGCCAGCAGTTGGAGGGGGGTCCAAGAGACCCAGTACTTC. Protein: CASSWRGVQETQYF.

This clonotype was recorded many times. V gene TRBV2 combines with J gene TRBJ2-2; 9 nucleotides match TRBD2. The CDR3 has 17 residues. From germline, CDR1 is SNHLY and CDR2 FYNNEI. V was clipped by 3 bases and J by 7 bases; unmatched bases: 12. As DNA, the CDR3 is TGTGCCAGCAGTGACTCTAGCGGGGACTGGGTTGGCGGGGAGCTGTTTTTT. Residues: CASSDSSGDWVGGELFF.

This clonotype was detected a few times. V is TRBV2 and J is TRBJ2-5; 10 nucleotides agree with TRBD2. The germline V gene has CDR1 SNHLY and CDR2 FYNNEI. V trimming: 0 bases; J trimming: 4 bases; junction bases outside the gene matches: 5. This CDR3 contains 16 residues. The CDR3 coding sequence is TGTGCCAGCAGTGAAGCCCAGCGGGAGGGAGTAGAGACCCAGTACTTC. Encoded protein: CASSEAQREGVETQYF.

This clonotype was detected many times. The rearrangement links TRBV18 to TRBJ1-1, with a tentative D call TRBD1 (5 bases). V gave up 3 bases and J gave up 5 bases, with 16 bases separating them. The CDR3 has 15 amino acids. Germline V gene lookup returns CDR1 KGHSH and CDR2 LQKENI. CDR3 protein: CASSPIQGVRTEAFF. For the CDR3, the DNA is TGTGCCAGCTCACCCATCCAAGGGGTACGAACTGAAGCTTTCTTT.